This T cell receptor (beta chain) came from a study of long-term antiretroviral therapy in people with HIV. Study-wide points: Clones showing expansion before ART dominated the repertoire at all time points. Relative to transplant donor controls, diversity remained lower despite increasing after ART. Information on adherence, resistance and therapy changes was unavailable.

Germline V gene data show CDR1 as GTSNPN and CDR2 as SVGIG (reference sequence). This CDR3 spans 10 amino acids. V was shortened by 8 bases and J by 8 bases, with 11 bases between the two germline ends. It was version v3.0 of the immunoSEQ assay that was run at survey level. Some clones are missing from TCRdb's copy, which holds only in-frame ones; the method was immunoSEQ multiplex PCR. This table holds 20,000 or so clones, roughly 79% found once. Notes on this clone: Antigen: not known.

The sequencing used unsorted PBMCs, collected at the start of antiretroviral therapy, before treatment. The sequence was collected from a woman aged 18-29 years with HIV. The chain couples TRBV30 to TRBJ2-3; D unclear. For the CDR3, the DNA is TGTGCCCCCCTCCCCCGTACGCAGTATTTT. Residues: CAPLPRTQYF.